A single sample gave rise to the 8 T cell receptor beta chains below, sequenced in a study of blood T cell repertoires in COVID-19. Produced via immunoSEQ multiplex PCR; TCRdb's table is partial and in-frame only. Among 250,000 to 300,000 clones, about nine tenths were seen once, and the ten largest hold more than 6.5%. The material sequenced was peripheral blood. These receptors came from a woman under 40 who had recovered from COVID-19.

The CDR3 DNA reads TGTGCCAGCAGTTTGGTATACTCGGGGGAGGGCTACACCTTC. This translates into CASSLVYSGEGYTF. The V gene is TRBV28, the J gene TRBJ1-2, with D possibly TRBD1 on 5 matching bases. CDR1 is MDHEN and CDR2 is SYDVKM in the germline V gene. The CDR3 is 14 amino acids. Trimming pared 3 bases from V and 8 bases from J, leaving 16 bases between.

This chain uses TRBV28 with TRBJ1-3; D call uncertain. The CDR3 is 14 residues long. Germline values: CDR1 MDHEN, CDR2 SYDVKM. Deletions cut 4 bases from V and 0 bases from J, with 7 bases between. Here the CDR3 reads CASSYTASGNTIYF. Here the CDR3 DNA reads TGTGCCAGCAGTTACACCGCCTCTGGAAACACCATATATTTT.

This chain uses TRBV6-1 with TRBJ1-6, with D maybe TRBD1 (5 bases). Trimming stripped 3 bases from V and 4 bases from J, with 13 bases between. This CDR3 is 16 amino acids long. Germline CDR1 reads MNHNS; CDR2 reads SASEGT. Here the CDR3 reads CASSDRGGGYNSPLHF. CDR3 DNA sequence: TGTGCCAGCAGTGACCGGGGGGGTGGATATAATTCACCCCTCCACTTT.

The sample holds one count of this clone. The rearrangement joins TRBV5-1 to TRBJ1-1; 7 positions match TRBD1. J gave up 3 bases and V 7 bases, and 9 bases lay outside the gene matches. This CDR3 is built from 14 residues. Germline V gene sequence: CDR1 SGHRS, CDR2 YFSETQ. The CDR3 reads CASHHDTGDTEAFF. CDR3 nucleotides: TGCGCCAGCCACCATGATACAGGGGACACTGAAGCTTTCTTT.

This rearrangement joins TRBV10-1 to TRBJ1-4; D may be TRBD1 (5 bases). This CDR3 comprises 14 residues. Per the germline V gene, CDR1 is WNHNN and CDR2 is SYGVQD (reference sequence). CDR3 nucleotides: TGCGCTTACCTAAAGACAGCCACCAAAGAAAAACTGTTTTTT. Translated, it gives CAYLKTATKEKLFF.

V gene TRBV5-1 combines with J gene TRBJ2-2; 7 nucleotides align to TRBD1. Germline CDR1 is SGHRS and CDR2 is YFSETQ. With V trimmed by 1 base and J by 3 bases, 3 bases remained unmatched. This CDR3 spans 15 amino acids. Here the CDR3 reads CASSLLQGDTGELFF. CDR3 DNA: TGCGCCAGCAGCTTGTTGCAGGGGGACACCGGGGAGCTGTTTTTT.

CDR3 amino acids: CASSEGQISTGYEQYF. DNA for the CDR3: TGTGCCAGCAGTGAAGGGCAGATCAGTACGGGGTACGAGCAGTACTTC. The rearrangement joins TRBV6-1 to TRBJ2-7; TRBD2 might be the D (5 bases). V shed 1 base and J shed 4 bases, with 17 bases lying between them. Germline V gene sequence: CDR1 MNHNS, CDR2 SASEGT. This CDR3 contains 16 residues.

The V call is TRBV7-9, the J call TRBJ1-2, with 8 bases fitting TRBD1. This CDR3 is 15 amino acids long. Per the germline V gene, CDR1 is SEHNR and CDR2 is FQNEAQ (reference sequence). Trimming took 4 bases from V and 8 from J; bases not matched to a gene: 12. CDR3 coding DNA: TGTGCCAGCAGCTCGGACAGGGTGGCCCTAGTCGGCTACACCTTC. Translation: CASSSDRVALVGYTF.